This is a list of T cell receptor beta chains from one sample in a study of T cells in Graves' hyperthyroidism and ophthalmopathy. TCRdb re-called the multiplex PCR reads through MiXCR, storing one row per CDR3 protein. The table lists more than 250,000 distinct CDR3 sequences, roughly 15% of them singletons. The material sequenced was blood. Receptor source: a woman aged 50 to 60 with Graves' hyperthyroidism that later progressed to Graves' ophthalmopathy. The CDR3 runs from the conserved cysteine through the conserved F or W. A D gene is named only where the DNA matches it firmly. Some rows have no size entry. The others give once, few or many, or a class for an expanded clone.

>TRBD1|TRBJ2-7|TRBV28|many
CASSGVPGQGKGRAYEQYF
TGTGCCAGCAGTGGGGTCCCGGGACAGGGGAAGGGCAGGGCCTACGAGCAGTACTTC
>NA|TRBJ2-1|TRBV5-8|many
CASSLKGGVNQQFF
TGTGCCAGCAGCTTAAAAGGAGGGGTCAATCAGCAGTTCTTC
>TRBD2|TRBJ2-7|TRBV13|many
CASSLVSSGSDEQYF
TGTGCCAGCAGCTTAGTTTCTAGCGGGAGTGACGAGCAGTACTTC
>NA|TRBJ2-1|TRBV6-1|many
CASRDIGEQFF
TGTGCCAGCAGAGACATAGGGGAGCAGTTCTTC
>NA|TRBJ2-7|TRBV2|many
CATSSYEQYF
TGTGCCACCAGTTCCTACGAGCAGTACTTC
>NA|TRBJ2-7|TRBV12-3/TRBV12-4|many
CASSPVSGSYEQYF
TGTGCCAGCAGCCCCGTCTCGGGCTCCTACGAGCAGTACTTC
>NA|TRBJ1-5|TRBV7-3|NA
CASSSTPELGNSNQPQHF
TGTGCCAGCAGCTCGACACCCGAACTGGGAAATAGCAATCAGCCCCAGCATTTT
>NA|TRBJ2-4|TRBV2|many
CASSFPSEQHRYF
TGTGCCAGCAGTTTCCCCTCCGAACAACATAGGTACTTC
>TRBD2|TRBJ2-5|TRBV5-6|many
CASSSSGTSGRYQETQYF
TGTGCCAGCAGCTCATCTGGGACTAGCGGGAGGTACCAAGAGACCCAGTACTTC
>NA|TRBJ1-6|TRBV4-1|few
CASSQEASRLNSPLHF
TGCGCCAGCAGCCAAGAGGCATCCCGCTTGAATTCACCCCTCCACTTT
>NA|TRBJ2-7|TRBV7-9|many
CASSLFGEQYF
TGTGCCAGCAGCTTATTCGGCGAGCAGTACTTC
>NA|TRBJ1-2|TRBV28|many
CASSLQGNYGYTF
TGTGCCAGCAGTTTACAGGGTAACTATGGCTACACCTTC
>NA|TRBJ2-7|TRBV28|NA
CASSFDGDYEQYF
TGTGCCAGCAGTTTCGACGGCGACTACGAGCAGTACTTC
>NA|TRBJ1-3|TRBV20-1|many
CSARDYGSGNTIYF
TGCAGTGCTAGAGATTACGGCTCTGGAAACACCATATATTTT
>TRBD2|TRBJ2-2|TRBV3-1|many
CASSPGRGLAVMNTGELFF
TGTGCCAGCAGCCCCGGTCGTGGACTAGCGGTAATGAACACCGGGGAGCTGTTTTTT
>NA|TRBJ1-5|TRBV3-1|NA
CASSQDYPGNQPQHF
TGTGCCAGCAGCCAAGATTATCCTGGCAATCAGCCCCAGCATTTT
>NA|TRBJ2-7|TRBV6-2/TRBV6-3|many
CASRHQEYEQYF
TGTGCCAGCAGACACCAGGAATACGAGCAGTACTTC
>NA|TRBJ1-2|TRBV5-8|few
CASSPAGVDYGYTF
TGTGCCAGCAGCCCTGCGGGGGTTGACTATGGCTACACCTTC
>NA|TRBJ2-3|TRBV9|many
CASSAFLVDTDTQYF
TGTGCCAGCAGCGCCTTCCTAGTCGACACAGATACGCAGTATTTT
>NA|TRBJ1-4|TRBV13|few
CASSPNPGTNEKLFF
TGCGCCAGCAGCCCCAACCCCGGGACTAATGAAAAACTGTTTTTT
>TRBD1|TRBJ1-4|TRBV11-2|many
CASSIPRRDSGNEKLFF
TGTGCCAGCAGCATCCCTCGTCGGGACAGCGGTAATGAAAAACTGTTTTTT
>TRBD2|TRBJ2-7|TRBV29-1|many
CSVLTGTSGSWEQYF
TGCAGCGTTTTAACCGGGACTAGCGGGAGTTGGGAGCAGTACTTC
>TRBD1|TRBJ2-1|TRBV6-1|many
CASSFTGGAHNEQFF
TGTGCCAGCAGTTTTACAGGGGGCGCCCACAATGAGCAGTTCTTC
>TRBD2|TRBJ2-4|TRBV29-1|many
CSVRLAGTNIQYF
TGCAGCGTCAGACTAGCGGGAACGAACATTCAGTACTTC
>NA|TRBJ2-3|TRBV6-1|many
CASSELEMELPDTQYF
TGTGCCAGCAGTGAACTAGAAATGGAGCTTCCAGATACGCAGTATTTT
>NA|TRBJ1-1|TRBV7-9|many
CASRGDAPLWPNTEAFF
TGTGCCAGCAGAGGGGATGCTCCCCTCTGGCCGAACACTGAAGCTTTCTTT
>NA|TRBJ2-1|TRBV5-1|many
CASSLDALSSYNEQFF
TGCGCCAGCAGCTTGGACGCGTTGAGCTCCTACAATGAGCAGTTCTTC
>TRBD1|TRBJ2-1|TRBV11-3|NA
CASSLSGTGSSYNEQFF
TGTGCCAGCAGCTTAAGTGGGACAGGGAGCTCCTACAATGAGCAGTTCTTC
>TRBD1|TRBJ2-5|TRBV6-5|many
CASSYSGTGRVQETQYF
TGTGCCAGCAGTTACTCTGGGACAGGGAGAGTCCAAGAGACCCAGTACTTC
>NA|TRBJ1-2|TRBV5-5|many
CASSRVSANYGYTF
TGTGCCAGCAGCAGGGTATCAGCTAACTATGGCTACACCTTC
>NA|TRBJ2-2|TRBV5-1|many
CASLLGVPNTGELFF
TGCGCCAGCCTGCTGGGGGTCCCGAACACCGGGGAGCTGTTTTTT
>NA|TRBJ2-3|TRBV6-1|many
CASSPAIDPGTDTQYF
TGTGCCAGCAGTCCAGCAATTGATCCCGGCACAGATACGCAGTATTTT
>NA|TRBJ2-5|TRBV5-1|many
CASSLDGGSYF
TGCGCCAGCAGCTTGGACGGGGGCTCGTACTTC
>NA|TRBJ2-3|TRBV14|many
CASSQDGKRGPTDTQYF
TGTGCCAGCAGCCAAGATGGTAAGCGAGGACCCACAGATACGCAGTATTTT
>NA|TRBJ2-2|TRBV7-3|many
CASSPSSFLTGELFF
TGTGCCAGCAGCCCATCTAGTTTCTTAACCGGGGAGCTGTTTTTT
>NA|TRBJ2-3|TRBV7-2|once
CASSLEGAEADTQYF
TGTGCCAGCAGCTTAGAGGGAGCTGAGGCAGATACGCAGTATTTT
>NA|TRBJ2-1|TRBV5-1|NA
CVSSSATSYNEQFF
TGCGTCAGCAGCTCGGCTACCTCCTACAATGAGCAGTTCTTC
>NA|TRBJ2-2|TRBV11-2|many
CASSANTGYTGELFF
TGTGCCAGCAGCGCTAATACAGGGTACACCGGGGAGCTGTTTTTT
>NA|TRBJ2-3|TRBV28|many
CASSLNRGYTNTQYF
TGTGCCAGCAGTTTAAATCGCGGCTACACAAATACGCAGTATTTT
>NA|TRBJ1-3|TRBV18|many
CASSPGENTIYF
TGTGCCAGCTCACCAGGTGAAAACACCATATATTTT
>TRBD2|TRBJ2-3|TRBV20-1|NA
CSASRTSGSSDTQYF
TGCAGTGCTAGCCGGACTAGCGGGAGCTCAGATACGCAGTATTTT
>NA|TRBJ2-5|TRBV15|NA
CATSRVIAGETQYF
TGTGCCACCAGCAGAGTGATCGCGGGGGAGACCCAGTACTTC
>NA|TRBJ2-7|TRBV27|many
CASSIRGAYEQYF
TGTGCCAGCAGTATCAGGGGTGCCTACGAGCAGTACTTC
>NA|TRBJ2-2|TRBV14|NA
CASSLAPALALTGELFF
TGTGCCAGCAGCCTCGCACCCGCACTAGCTTTAACCGGGGAGCTGTTTTTT
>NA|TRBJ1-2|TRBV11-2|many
CASSRTENYGYTF
TGTGCCAGCAGCAGGACAGAAAACTATGGCTACACCTTC
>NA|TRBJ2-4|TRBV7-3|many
CASSLRGGNNIQYF
TGTGCCAGCAGCTTACGAGGGGGGAACAACATTCAGTACTTC
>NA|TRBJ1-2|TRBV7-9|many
CASSGRPASYGYTF
TGTGCCAGCAGCGGGAGACCGGCCAGCTATGGCTACACCTTC
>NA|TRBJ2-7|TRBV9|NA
CASSPLVESYEQYF
TGTGCCAGCAGCCCGTTAGTTGAAAGTTACGAGCAGTACTTC
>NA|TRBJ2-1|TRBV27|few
CASSPLYGRRNEQFF
TGTGCCAGCAGTCCCCTTTACGGGAGACGCAATGAGCAGTTCTTC
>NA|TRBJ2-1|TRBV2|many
CASSEVDGGADEQFF
TGTGCCAGCAGTGAAGTCGATGGGGGGGCGGATGAGCAGTTCTTC
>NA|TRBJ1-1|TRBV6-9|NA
CTSSYDTNTEAFF
TGTACCAGCAGTTACGACACCAACACTGAAGCTTTCTTT
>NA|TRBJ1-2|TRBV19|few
CASSIGGGTYGYTF
TGTGCCAGTAGTATAGGAGGCGGGACTTATGGCTACACCTTC
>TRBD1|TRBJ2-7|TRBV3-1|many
CASIGQGNEQYF
TGTGCCAGCATAGGACAGGGCAACGAGCAGTACTTC
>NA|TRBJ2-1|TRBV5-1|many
CASSLEGIGANEQFF
TGCGCCAGCAGCTTGGAAGGAATAGGGGCCAATGAGCAGTTCTTC
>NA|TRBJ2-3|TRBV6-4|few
CASSDSSFLGMQYF
TGTGCCAGCAGTGACTCCAGCTTCCTAGGGATGCAGTATTTT
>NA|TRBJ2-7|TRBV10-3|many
CATQAGQGDYEQYF
TGTGCCACCCAGGCGGGACAAGGCGACTACGAGCAGTACTTC
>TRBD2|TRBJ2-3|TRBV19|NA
CASSPVAGGSDTQYF
TGTGCCAGTAGCCCGGTAGCGGGAGGGTCTGATACGCAGTATTTT
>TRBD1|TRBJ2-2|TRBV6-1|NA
CASRPRQGLSGELFF
TGTGCCAGCAGGCCTAGACAGGGATTATCCGGGGAGCTGTTTTTT